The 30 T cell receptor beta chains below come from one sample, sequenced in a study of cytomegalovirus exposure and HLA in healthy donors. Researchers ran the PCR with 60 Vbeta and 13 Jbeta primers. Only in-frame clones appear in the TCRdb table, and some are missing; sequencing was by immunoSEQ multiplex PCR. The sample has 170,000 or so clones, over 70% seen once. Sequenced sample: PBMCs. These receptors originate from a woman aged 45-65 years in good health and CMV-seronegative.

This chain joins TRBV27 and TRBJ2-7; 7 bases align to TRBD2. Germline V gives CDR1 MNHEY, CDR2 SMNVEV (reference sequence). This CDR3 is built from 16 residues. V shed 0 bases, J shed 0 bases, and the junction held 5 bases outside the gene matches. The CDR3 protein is CASSLSGGSGSYEQYF. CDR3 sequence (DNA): TGTGCCAGCAGTTTATCTGGCGGGAGCGGCTCCTACGAGCAGTACTTC.

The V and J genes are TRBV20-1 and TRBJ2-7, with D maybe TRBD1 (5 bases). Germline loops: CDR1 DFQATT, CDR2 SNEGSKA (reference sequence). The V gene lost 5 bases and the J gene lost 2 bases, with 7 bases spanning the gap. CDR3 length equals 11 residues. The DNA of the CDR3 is TGCAGTGCTCCGACAGCCTACGAGCAGTACTTC. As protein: CSAPTAYEQYF.

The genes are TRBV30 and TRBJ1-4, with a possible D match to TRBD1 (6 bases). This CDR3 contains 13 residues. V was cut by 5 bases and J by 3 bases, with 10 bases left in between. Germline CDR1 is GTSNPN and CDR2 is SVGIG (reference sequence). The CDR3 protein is CAWEQGSNEKLFF. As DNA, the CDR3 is TGTGCCTGGGAACAGGGTTCTAATGAAAAACTGTTTTTT.

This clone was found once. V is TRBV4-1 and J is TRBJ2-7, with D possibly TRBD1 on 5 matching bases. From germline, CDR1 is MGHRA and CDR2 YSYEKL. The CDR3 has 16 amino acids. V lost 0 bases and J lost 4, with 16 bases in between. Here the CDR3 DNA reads TGCGCCAGCAGCCAAGACGGTACAGGCGGCTCGTACGAGCAGTACTTC. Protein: CASSQDGTGGSYEQYF.

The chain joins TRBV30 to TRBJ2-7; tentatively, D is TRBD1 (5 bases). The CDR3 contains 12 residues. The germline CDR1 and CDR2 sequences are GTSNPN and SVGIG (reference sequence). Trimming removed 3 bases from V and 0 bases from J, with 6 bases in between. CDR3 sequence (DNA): TGTGCCTGGAGGGACAACTCCTACGAGCAGTACTTC. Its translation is CAWRDNSYEQYF. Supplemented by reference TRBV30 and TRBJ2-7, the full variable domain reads SQTIHQWPATLVQPVGSPLSLECTVEGTSNPNLYWYRQAAGRGLQLLFYSVGIGQISSEVPQNLSASRPQDRQFILSSKKLLLSDSGFYLCAWRDNSYEQYFGPGTRLTVT.

CDR3 sequence reads: CASGSGTNQPQHF. CDR3 DNA: TGTGCCAGCGGGAGTGGGACTAATCAGCCCCAGCATTTT. The chain couples TRBV2 to TRBJ1-5; the D gene is possibly TRBD1 (5 bases). With 8 bases removed from V and 4 bases from J, the gap between germline ends came to 12 bases. The CDR3 length is 13 residues. The V gene's germline CDR1 is SNHLY and CDR2 FYNNEI.

The CDR3 sequence: CASSTRWEQGVKGANVLTF. The CDR3 bases are TGTGCCAGCAGCACCCGATGGGAACAGGGGGTGAAAGGGGCCAACGTCCTGACTTTC. V and J are TRBV4-2 and TRBJ2-6; 8 bases fit TRBD1. Per the germline V gene, CDR1 is LGHNA and CDR2 is YNFKEQ. The CDR3 totals 19 residues. The junction had 16 bases not matched to a gene; V was cut back by 5 bases and J by 4 bases.

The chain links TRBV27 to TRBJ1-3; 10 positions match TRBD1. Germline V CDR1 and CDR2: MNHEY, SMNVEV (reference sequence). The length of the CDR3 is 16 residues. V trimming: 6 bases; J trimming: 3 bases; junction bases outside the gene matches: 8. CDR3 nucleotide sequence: TGTGCCAGCAGACCTGGGACAGGGGAAAGTGGAAACACCATATATTTT. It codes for CASRPGTGESGNTIYF.

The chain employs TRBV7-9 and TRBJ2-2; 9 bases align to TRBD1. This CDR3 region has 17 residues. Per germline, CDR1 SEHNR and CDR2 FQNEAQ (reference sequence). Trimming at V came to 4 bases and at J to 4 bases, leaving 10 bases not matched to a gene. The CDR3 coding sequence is TGTGCCAGCAGCTCTAAGATAGGACAGGGGACCACCGGGGAGCTGTTTTTT. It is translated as CASSSKIGQGTTGELFF.

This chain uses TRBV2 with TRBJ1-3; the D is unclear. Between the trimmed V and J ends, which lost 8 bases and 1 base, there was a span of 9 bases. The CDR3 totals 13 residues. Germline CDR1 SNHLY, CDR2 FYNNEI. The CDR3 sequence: CASRRVSGNTIYF. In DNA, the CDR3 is TGTGCCAGCCGGAGGGTTTCTGGAAACACCATATATTTT.

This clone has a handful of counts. For the CDR3, the DNA is TGCGCCAGCAGCTCCGGGACAGGGGGCTGGGAGACCCAGTACTTC. Encoded protein: CASSSGTGGWETQYF. The J gene is TRBJ2-5, the V gene TRBV5-1; TRBD1 matches at 12 bases. V was pared by 3 bases and J by 5 bases, with 5 bases of the junction left unmatched. Germline V lookup: CDR1 SGHRS, CDR2 YFSETQ. CDR3 size: 15 residues.

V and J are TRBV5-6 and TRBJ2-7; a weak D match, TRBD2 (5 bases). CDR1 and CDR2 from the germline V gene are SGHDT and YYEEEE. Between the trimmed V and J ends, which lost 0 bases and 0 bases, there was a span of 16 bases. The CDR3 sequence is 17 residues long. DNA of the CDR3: TGTGCCAGCAGCTTGGAGGAAGGTCGGGCGGGCTCCTACGAGCAGTACTTC. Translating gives CASSLEEGRAGSYEQYF. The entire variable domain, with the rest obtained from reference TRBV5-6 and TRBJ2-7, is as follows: DAGVTQSPTHLIKTRGQQVTLRCSPKSGHDTVSWYQQALGQGPQFIFQYYEEEERQRGNFPDRFSGHQFPNYSSELNVNALLLGDSALYLCASSLEEGRAGSYEQYFGPGTRLTVT.

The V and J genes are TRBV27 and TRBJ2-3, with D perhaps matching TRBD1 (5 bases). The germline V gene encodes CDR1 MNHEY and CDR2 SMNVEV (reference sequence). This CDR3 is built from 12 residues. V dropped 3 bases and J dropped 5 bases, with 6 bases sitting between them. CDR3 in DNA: TGTGCCAGCAGTTTTCAGGGAGATACGCAGTATTTT. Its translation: CASSFQGDTQYF.

CDR3 coding DNA: TGCGCCAGCAGCTCCAGACAGGGGGCCGTTAATGAAAAACTGTTTTTT. Translating it yields CASSSRQGAVNEKLFF. The rearrangement links TRBV5-1 to TRBJ1-4; TRBD1 aligns across 10 bases. The CDR3 runs 16 residues. The germline V gene encodes CDR1 SGHRS and CDR2 YFSETQ. V trimming: 3 bases; J trimming: 4 bases; junction bases outside the gene matches: 6. Full variable domain (missing parts from reference TRBV5-1 and TRBJ1-4): KAGVTQTPRYLIKTRGQQVTLSCSPISGHRSVSWYQQTPGQGLQFLFEYFSETQRNKGNFPGRFSGRQFSNSRSEMNVSTLELGDSALYLCASSSRQGAVNEKLFFGSGTQLSVL.

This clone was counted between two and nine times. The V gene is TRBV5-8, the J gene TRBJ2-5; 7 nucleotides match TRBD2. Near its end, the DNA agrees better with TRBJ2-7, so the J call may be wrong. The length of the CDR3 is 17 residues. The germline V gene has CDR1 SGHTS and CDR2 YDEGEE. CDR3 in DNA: TGTGCCAGCAGCTTGCCCTCCCCGGGCGGGAGTAACTACGAGCAGTACTTC. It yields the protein CASSLPSPGGSNYEQYF.

CDR3 in DNA: TGTGCCAGCAGCTGGGAGGGCCCTGGAAACACCATATATTTT. Amino acids: CASSWEGPGNTIYF. This chain uses TRBV5-6 with TRBJ1-3; D remains ambiguous. The CDR3 is 14 amino acids. CDR1 SGHDT and CDR2 YYEEEE come from the germline V gene. Deletions cut 3 bases from V and 2 bases from J, with 9 bases between.

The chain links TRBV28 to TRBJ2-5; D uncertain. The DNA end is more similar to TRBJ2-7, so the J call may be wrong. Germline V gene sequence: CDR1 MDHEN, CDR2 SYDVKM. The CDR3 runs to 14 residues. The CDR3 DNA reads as TGTGCCAGCAGTTTAGGTCCCGTCGAATACGAGCAGTACTTC. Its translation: CASSLGPVEYEQYF.

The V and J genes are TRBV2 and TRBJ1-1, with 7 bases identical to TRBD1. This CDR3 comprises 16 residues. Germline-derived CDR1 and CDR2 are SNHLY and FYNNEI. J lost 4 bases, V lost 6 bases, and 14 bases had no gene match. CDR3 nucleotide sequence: TGTGCCAGCAGCCCTCGACAGGGTGGGTTGGGCACTGAAGCTTTCTTT. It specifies CASSPRQGGLGTEAFF. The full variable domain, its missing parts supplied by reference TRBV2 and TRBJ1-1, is EPEVTQTPSHQVTQMGQEVILRCVPISNHLYFYWYRQILGQKVEFLVSFYNNEISEKSEIFDDQFSVERPDGSNFTLKIRSTKLEDSAMYFCASSPRQGGLGTEAFFGQGTRLTVV.

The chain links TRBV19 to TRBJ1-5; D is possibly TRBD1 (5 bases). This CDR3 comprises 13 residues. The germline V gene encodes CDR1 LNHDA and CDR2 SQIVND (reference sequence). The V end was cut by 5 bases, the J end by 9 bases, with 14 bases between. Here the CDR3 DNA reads TGTGCCAGTAGTGAAGACAGCCCGGGGCCCCAGCATTTT. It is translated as CASSEDSPGPQHF.

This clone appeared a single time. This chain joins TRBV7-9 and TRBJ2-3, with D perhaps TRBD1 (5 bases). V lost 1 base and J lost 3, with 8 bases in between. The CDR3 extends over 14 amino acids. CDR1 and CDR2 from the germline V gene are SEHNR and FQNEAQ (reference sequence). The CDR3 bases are TGTGCCAGCAGCTTAGATTCAGGGACAGATACGCAGTATTTT. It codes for CASSLDSGTDTQYF.

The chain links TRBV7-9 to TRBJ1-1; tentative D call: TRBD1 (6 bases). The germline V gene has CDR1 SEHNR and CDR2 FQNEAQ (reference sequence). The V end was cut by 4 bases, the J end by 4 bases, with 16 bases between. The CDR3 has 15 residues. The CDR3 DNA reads TGTGCCAGCAGCTACCAAACAGGGTTTGGCACTGAAGCTTTCTTT. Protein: CASSYQTGFGTEAFF.

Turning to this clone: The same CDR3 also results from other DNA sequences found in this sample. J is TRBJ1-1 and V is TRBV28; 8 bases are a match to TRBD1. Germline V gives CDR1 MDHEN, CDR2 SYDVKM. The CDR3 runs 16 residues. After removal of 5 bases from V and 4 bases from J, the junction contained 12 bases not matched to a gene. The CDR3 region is CASSPPGQGLATEAFF. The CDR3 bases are TGTGCCAGCAGTCCCCCCGGACAGGGCCTGGCCACTGAAGCTTTCTTT.

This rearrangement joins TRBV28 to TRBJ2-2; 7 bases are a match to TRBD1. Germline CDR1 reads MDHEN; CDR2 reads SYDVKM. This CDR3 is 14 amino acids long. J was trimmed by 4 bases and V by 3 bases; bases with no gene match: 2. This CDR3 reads CASSFAGGTGELFF. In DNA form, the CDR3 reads TGTGCCAGCAGTTTCGCAGGGGGCACCGGGGAGCTGTTTTTT.

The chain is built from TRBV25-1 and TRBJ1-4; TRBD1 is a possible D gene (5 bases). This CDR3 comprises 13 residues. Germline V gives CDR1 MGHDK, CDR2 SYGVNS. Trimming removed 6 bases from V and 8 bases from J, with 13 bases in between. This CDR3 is CASSRSGEEKLFF. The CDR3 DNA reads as TGTGCCAGCAGCCGATCGGGGGAGGAAAAACTGTTTTTT. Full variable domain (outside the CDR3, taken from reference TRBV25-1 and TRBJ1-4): EADIYQTPRYLVIGTGKKITLECSQTMGHDKMYWYQQDPGMELHLIHYSYGVNSTEKGDLSSESTVSRIRTEHFPLTLESARPSHTSQYLCASSRSGEEKLFFGSGTQLSVL.

The CDR3 protein is CASSDSTSGRANEQFF. CDR3 bases: TGCGCCAGCAGTGACTCGACTAGCGGGAGGGCTAATGAGCAGTTCTTC. The chain couples TRBV10-1 to TRBJ2-1, with 14 positions matching TRBD2. J was trimmed by 7 bases and V by 3 bases; bases with no gene match: 5. CDR1 and CDR2 from the germline V gene are WNHNN and SYGVQD (reference sequence). The CDR3 covers 16 residues.

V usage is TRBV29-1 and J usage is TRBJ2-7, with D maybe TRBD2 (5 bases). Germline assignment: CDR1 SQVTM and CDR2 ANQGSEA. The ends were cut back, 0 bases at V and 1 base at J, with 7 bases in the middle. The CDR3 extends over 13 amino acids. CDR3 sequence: CSVEDPGSYEQYF. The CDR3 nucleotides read TGCAGCGTTGAAGATCCGGGATCCTACGAGCAGTACTTC.

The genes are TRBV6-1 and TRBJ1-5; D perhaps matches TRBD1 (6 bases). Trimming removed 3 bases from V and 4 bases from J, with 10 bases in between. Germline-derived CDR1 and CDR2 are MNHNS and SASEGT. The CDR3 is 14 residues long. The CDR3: CASSEDRPNQPQHF. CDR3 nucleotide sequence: TGTGCCAGCAGTGAGGACAGACCTAATCAGCCCCAGCATTTT.

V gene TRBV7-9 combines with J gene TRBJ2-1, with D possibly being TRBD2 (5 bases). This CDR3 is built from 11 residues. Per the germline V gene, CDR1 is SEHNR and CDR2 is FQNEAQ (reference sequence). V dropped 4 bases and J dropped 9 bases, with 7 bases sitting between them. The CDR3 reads CASSYGGEQFF. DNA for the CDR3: TGTGCCAGCAGCTACGGAGGTGAGCAGTTCTTC.

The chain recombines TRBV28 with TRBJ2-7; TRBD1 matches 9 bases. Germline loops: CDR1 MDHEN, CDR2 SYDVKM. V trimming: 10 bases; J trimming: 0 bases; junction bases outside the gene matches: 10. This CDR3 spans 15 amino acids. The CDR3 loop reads CATQTPGQGSYEQYF. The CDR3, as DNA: TGTGCCACCCAAACCCCGGGACAGGGCTCCTACGAGCAGTACTTC.

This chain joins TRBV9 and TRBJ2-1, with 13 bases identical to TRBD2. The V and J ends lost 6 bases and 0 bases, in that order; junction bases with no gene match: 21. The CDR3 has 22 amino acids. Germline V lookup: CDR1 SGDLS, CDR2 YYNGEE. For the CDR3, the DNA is TGTGCCAGCACTCCAGGGCCGGGACTAGCGGGATCGGAGGGTCCCTCCTACAATGAGCAGTTCTTC. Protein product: CASTPGPGLAGSEGPSYNEQFF. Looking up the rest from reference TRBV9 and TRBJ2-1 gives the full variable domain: DSGVTQTPKHLITATGQRVTLRCSPRSGDLSVYWYQQSLDQGLQFLIQYYNGEERAKGNILERFSAQQFPDLHSELNLSSLELGDSALYFCASTPGPGLAGSEGPSYNEQFFGPGTRLTVL.